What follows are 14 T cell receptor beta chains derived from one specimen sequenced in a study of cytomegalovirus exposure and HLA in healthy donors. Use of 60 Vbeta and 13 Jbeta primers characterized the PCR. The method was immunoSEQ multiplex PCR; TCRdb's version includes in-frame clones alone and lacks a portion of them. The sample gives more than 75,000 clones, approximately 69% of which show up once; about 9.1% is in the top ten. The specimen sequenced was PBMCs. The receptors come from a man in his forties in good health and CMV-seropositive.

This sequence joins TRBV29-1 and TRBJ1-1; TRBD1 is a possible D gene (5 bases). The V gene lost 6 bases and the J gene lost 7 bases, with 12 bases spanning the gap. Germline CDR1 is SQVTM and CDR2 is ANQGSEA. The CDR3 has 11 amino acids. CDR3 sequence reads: CSVTQGDEAFF. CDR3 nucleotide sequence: TGCAGCGTGACCCAGGGCGATGAAGCTTTCTTT.

This chain's CDR3 is CASSESGQGNSPLHF. The DNA for the CDR3 is TGCGCCAGCAGTGAGTCGGGGCAGGGTAATTCACCCCTCCACTTT. The gene calls are TRBV10-2 and TRBJ1-6, with D possibly being TRBD1 (5 bases). The CDR3 covers 15 residues. Germline loops: CDR1 WSHSY, CDR2 SAAADI. Trimming pared 0 bases from V and 6 bases from J, leaving 9 bases between.

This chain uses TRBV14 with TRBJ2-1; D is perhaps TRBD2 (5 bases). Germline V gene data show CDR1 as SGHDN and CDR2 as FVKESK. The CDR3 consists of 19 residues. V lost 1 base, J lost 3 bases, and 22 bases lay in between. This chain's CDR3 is CASSQVGLWGARNYNEQFF. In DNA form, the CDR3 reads TGTGCCAGCAGCCAAGTAGGTCTTTGGGGAGCTAGAAACTACAATGAGCAGTTCTTC.

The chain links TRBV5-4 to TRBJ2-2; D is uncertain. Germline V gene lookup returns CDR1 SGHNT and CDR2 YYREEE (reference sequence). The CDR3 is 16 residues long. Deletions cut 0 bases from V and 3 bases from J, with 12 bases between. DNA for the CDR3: TGTGCCAGCAGCTTGGTGCTAGATATGGACACCGGGGAGCTGTTTTTT. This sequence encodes CASSLVLDMDTGELFF.

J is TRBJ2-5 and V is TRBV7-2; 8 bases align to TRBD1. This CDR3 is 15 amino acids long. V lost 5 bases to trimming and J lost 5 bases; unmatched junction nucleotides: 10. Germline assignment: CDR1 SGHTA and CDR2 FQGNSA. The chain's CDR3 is CASSQGAGIIETQYF. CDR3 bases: TGTGCCAGCAGCCAGGGGGCGGGGATTATCGAGACCCAGTACTTC.

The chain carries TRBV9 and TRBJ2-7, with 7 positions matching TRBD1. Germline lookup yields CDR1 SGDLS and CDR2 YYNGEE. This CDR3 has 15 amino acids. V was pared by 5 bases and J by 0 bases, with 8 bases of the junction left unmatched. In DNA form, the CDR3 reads TGTGCCAGCAGTGCGTTTCGGGACAGCTCCTACGAGCAGTACTTC. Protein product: CASSAFRDSSYEQYF.

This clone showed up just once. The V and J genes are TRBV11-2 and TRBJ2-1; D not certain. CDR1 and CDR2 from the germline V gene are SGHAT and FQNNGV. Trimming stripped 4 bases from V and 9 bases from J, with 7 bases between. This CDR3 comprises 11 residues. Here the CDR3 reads CASSSGPEQFF. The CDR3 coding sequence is TGTGCCAGCAGCTCCGGTCCTGAGCAGTTCTTC.

The CDR3 bases are TGTGCCAGCAGCCTCAAGAGGGTCGGGGGTTTAGAGACCCAGTACTTC. Translation gives CASSLKRVGGLETQYF. The chain employs TRBV7-8 and TRBJ2-5; perhaps TRBD2 as D (6 bases). The ends were cut back, 5 bases at V and 4 bases at J, with 20 bases in the middle. From germline, CDR1 is SGHVS and CDR2 FQNEAQ. CDR3 length: 16 amino acids.

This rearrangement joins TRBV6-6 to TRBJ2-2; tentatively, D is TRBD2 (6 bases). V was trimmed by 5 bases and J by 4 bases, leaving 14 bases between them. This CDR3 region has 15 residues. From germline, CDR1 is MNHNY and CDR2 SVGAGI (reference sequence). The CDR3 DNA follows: TGTGCCAGCAGTCCCGGGACTTCGGGCACCGGGGAGCTGTTTTTT. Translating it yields CASSPGTSGTGELFF.

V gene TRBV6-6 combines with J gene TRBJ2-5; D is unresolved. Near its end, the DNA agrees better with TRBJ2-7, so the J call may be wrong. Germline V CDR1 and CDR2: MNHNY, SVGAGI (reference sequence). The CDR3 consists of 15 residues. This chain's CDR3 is CASSPLGGPTYEQYF. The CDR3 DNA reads TGTGCCAGCAGCCCACTCGGCGGCCCCACCTACGAGCAGTACTTC.

CDR3 sequence: CASSLQGAREKLFF. DNA for the CDR3: TGTGCCAGCAGTTTACAGGGGGCCCGTGAAAAACTGTTTTTT. J is TRBJ1-4 and V is TRBV6-6, with 9 bases aligning to TRBD1. The CDR3 runs to 14 residues. With 4 bases clipped from V and 7 bases from J, the junction kept 4 bases outside the gene matches. Germline-derived CDR1 and CDR2 are MNHNY and SVGAGI (reference sequence).

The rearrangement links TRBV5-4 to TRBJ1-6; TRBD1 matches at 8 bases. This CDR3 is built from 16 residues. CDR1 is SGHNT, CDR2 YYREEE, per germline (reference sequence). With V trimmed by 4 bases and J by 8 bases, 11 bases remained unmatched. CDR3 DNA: TGTGCCAGCAGCCGTTCCTCTGGACAGGGTTATTCACCCCTCCACTTT. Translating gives CASSRSSGQGYSPLHF.

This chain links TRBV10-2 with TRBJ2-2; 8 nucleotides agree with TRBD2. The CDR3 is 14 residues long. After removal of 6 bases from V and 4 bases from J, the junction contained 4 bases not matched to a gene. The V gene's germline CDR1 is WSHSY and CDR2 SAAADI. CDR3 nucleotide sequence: TGCGCCAGCAGGTCGGGGGGGAGCACCGGGGAGCTGTTTTTT. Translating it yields CASRSGGSTGELFF.

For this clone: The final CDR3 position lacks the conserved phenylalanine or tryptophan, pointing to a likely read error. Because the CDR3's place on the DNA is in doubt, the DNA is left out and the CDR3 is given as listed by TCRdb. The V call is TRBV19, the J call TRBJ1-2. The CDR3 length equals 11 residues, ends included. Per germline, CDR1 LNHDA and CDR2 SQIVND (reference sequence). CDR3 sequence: CASSIGADQRT.